The 24 T cell receptor beta chains below come from one sample, sequenced in a study of blood T cell repertoires in COVID-19 (dated by TCRdb to the early 2020s). Library construction relied on the immunoSEQ multiplex PCR assay. Imported from immuneACCESS, the table was reduced by TCRdb to in-frame sequences with V and J called. These copies leave out some clones; in studies compared against another copy, an unresolved V gene accounts for under half, and the cause of the remainder is not known. This sample has approximately 300,000 clones in its table, and approximately 90% of those were observed once. Jointly, the top ten make up approximately 5% of the sample. Sequenced: PBMCs or T cells enriched from blood (not recorded which). These TCRs come from a woman in her twenties or thirties who had recovered from COVID-19.

V gene TRBV4-2 combines with J gene TRBJ1-6; 8 bases are shared with TRBD1. With 7 bases clipped from V and 6 bases from J, the junction kept 11 bases outside the gene matches. The germline V gene has CDR1 LGHNA and CDR2 YNFKEQ. There are 16 residues in the CDR3. The CDR3: CASTEDRDRSNSPLHF. The CDR3 nucleotides read TGTGCCAGCACCGAAGACCGGGACAGGAGTAATTCACCCCTCCACTTT.

Comment on this clone: The identical CDR3 is also encoded by other nucleotide sequences in the sample. V and J are TRBV7-9 and TRBJ1-2, with 9 nucleotides matching TRBD1. V lost 5 bases to trimming and J lost 4 bases; unmatched junction nucleotides: 8. The CDR3 is 15 residues long. Germline V gene lookup returns CDR1 SEHNR and CDR2 FQNEAQ (reference sequence). The CDR3: CASSPGTGSFYGYTF. The DNA for the CDR3 is TGTGCCAGCAGCCCCGGGACAGGGTCATTCTATGGCTACACCTTC. The whole variable domain, remainder taken from reference TRBV7-9 and TRBJ1-2, is DTGVSQNPRHKITKRGQNVTFRCDPISEHNRLYWYRQTLGQGPEFLTYFQNEAQLEKSRLLSDRFSAERPKGSFSTLEIQRTEQGDSAMYLCASSPGTGSFYGYTFGSGTRLTVV.

The chain employs TRBV3-1 (or the pseudogene TRBV3-2) and TRBJ1-5; no definite D call. V lost 1 base, J lost 7 bases, and 11 bases lay in between. This CDR3 is 14 amino acids long. Germline V gives CDR1 LGHDT, CDR2 YNNKEL (reference sequence). CDR3 region: CASSQGTVEQPQHF. The CDR3 DNA sequence: TGTGCCAGCAGCCAAGGAACGGTGGAGCAGCCCCAGCATTTT.

The genes are TRBV5-6 and TRBJ1-1, with D possibly matching TRBD1 (6 bases). CDR1 and CDR2 from the germline V gene are SGHDT and YYEEEE. Trimming removed 1 base from V and 2 bases from J, with 12 bases in between. The CDR3 runs 15 residues. The CDR3 is CASSLTHRANTEAFF. Here the CDR3 DNA reads TGTGCCAGCAGCTTGACCCACAGGGCAAACACTGAAGCTTTCTTT. The whole variable domain, filled in from reference TRBV5-6 and TRBJ1-1, reads DAGVTQSPTHLIKTRGQQVTLRCSPKSGHDTVSWYQQALGQGPQFIFQYYEEEERQRGNFPDRFSGHQFPNYSSELNVNALLLGDSALYLCASSLTHRANTEAFFGQGTRLTVV.

The chain carries TRBV18 and TRBJ1-6; 8 bases match TRBD1. Germline lookup yields CDR1 KGHSH and CDR2 LQKENI. The CDR3 has 16 residues. After removal of 3 bases from V and 7 bases from J, the junction contained 8 bases not matched to a gene. CDR3 residues: CASSPGTGPGNSPLHF. The CDR3 nucleotides are TGTGCCAGCTCACCCGGGACAGGCCCCGGGAATTCACCCCTCCACTTT.

The V call is TRBV30, the J call TRBJ2-7, with 7 bases fitting TRBD1. After removal of 5 bases from V and 6 bases from J, the junction contained 4 bases not matched to a gene. The length of the CDR3 is 11 residues. Germline V gives CDR1 GTSNPN, CDR2 SVGIG (reference sequence). CDR3 in DNA: TGTGCCTGGGACAGGGTAGGCGAGCAGTACTTC. This sequence encodes CAWDRVGEQYF.

The rearrangement links TRBV19 to TRBJ1-6; TRBD1 might be the D (6 bases). This CDR3 has 14 residues. The V gene's germline CDR1 is LNHDA and CDR2 SQIVND (reference sequence). Trimming cost V 5 bases and J 11 bases, with 16 bases left between them. The CDR3 region has the DNA TGTGCCAGTAGTGACGGGACACGACGGCCACCCCTCCACTTT. It specifies CASSDGTRRPPLHF.

This clone was counted only a few times. V is TRBV29-1 and J is TRBJ1-5; maybe TRBD1 (5 bases). Trimming removed 4 bases from V and 2 bases from J, with 15 bases in between. This CDR3 has 15 amino acids. Germline CDR1 SQVTM, CDR2 ANQGSEA. CDR3 DNA sequence: TGCAGCGTTGCGGAGGGGATCTTAGGCAATCAGCCCCAGCATTTT. Its protein product is CSVAEGILGNQPQHF.

This clone appeared a few times. This same CDR3 is encoded by further DNA sequences in the sample. The chain recombines TRBV5-1 with TRBJ1-1, with no clear D. CDR3 length: 15 amino acids. The V end lost 0 bases, the J end lost 2 bases, and 11 bases lay between the germline ends. CDR1 and CDR2 (germline): SGHRS, YFSETQ. CDR3 loop: CASSLEPGLNTEAFF. Written as DNA, the CDR3 is TGCGCCAGCAGCTTGGAACCAGGCCTAAACACTGAAGCTTTCTTT.

This chain connects TRBV6-5 to TRBJ1-4, with 7 bases identical to TRBD1. The CDR3 runs to 12 residues. Trimming cost V 10 bases and J 3 bases; bases outside gene matches: 2. Per germline, CDR1 MNHEY and CDR2 SVGAGI. The CDR3 protein is CATGTANEKLFF. CDR3 nucleotides: TGTGCCACTGGGACAGCTAATGAAAAACTGTTTTTT.

The chain recombines TRBV7-2 with TRBJ1-1; 9 bases fit TRBD1. The CDR3 is 16 amino acids. V shed 2 bases and J 4 bases; nucleotides not matched to a gene: 8. The germline V gene encodes CDR1 SGHTA and CDR2 FQGNSA. CDR3 in DNA: TGTGCCAGCAGCTTACCACCCGGGACAGGGACCACTGAAGCTTTCTTT. It yields the protein CASSLPPGTGTTEAFF.

The chain couples TRBV19 to TRBJ2-2, with 15 bases lining up with TRBD2. The CDR3 has 19 amino acids. The germline CDR1 and CDR2 sequences are LNHDA and SQIVND (reference sequence). With 6 bases clipped from V and 0 bases from J, the junction kept 8 bases outside the gene matches. The CDR3 reads CASSLTGLAGGTNTGELFF. The CDR3 coding sequence is TGTGCCAGTAGCCTAACGGGACTAGCGGGGGGCACGAACACCGGGGAGCTGTTTTTT.

The chain has TRBV9 and TRBJ2-4; D is possibly TRBD2 (5 bases). The CDR3 covers 16 residues. V was shortened by 0 bases and J by 3 bases, with 13 bases between the two germline ends. From germline, CDR1 is SGDLS and CDR2 YYNGEE. CDR3 loop: CASSVGIDYGKNIQYF. CDR3 bases: TGTGCCAGCAGCGTAGGAATCGACTACGGCAAAAACATTCAGTACTTC. Full variable domain (rest looked up from reference TRBV9 and TRBJ2-4): DSGVTQTPKHLITATGQRVTLRCSPRSGDLSVYWYQQSLDQGLQFLIQYYNGEERAKGNILERFSAQQFPDLHSELNLSSLELGDSALYFCASSVGIDYGKNIQYFGAGTRLSVL.

This clone appeared a few times. V usage is TRBV9 and J usage is TRBJ1-3; D ambiguous. V was clipped by 0 bases and J by 5 bases, with 3 bases between them. The CDR3 has 12 residues. The germline V gene encodes CDR1 SGDLS and CDR2 YYNGEE. CDR3 region: CASSVGRNTIYF. The CDR3 bases are TGTGCCAGCAGCGTAGGGCGAAACACCATATATTTT.

The chain uses TRBV7-9 and TRBJ1-4; unclear D gene. V lost 6 bases and J lost 8, with 13 bases in between. CDR1 SEHNR and CDR2 FQNEAQ come from the germline V gene (reference sequence). The CDR3 has 13 residues. The CDR3 is CASSWEGDEKLFF. DNA for the CDR3: TGTGCCAGCAGTTGGGAGGGTGACGAAAAACTGTTTTTT.

The gene calls are TRBV3-1 (or the pseudogene TRBV3-2) and TRBJ1-1; D ambiguous. This CDR3 contains 11 residues. CDR1 is LGHDT and CDR2 is YNNKEL in the germline V gene (reference sequence). With 8 bases removed from V and 1 base from J, the gap between germline ends came to 5 bases. Written as DNA, the CDR3 is TGTGCCAGCGTTAGGAACACTGAAGCTTTCTTT. Its translation: CASVRNTEAFF.

J is TRBJ1-6 and V is TRBV5-1, with D maybe TRBD1 (6 bases). V was clipped by 1 base and J by 6 bases, with 11 bases between them. The CDR3 length is 15 residues. Germline CDR1 reads SGHRS; CDR2 reads YFSETQ. The CDR3 DNA reads as TGCGCCAGCAGCTTGTTGGGGGCCGGTAATTCACCCCTCCACTTT. Translating gives CASSLLGAGNSPLHF.

The V and J genes are TRBV7-2 and TRBJ1-2; D ambiguous. Germline V CDR1 and CDR2: SGHTA, FQGNSA. This CDR3 is 13 amino acids long. V was shortened by 1 base and J by 5 bases, with 8 bases between the two germline ends. In DNA, the CDR3 is TGTGCCAGCAGCTTAGGAGCGGGGTATGGCTACACCTTC. Translation gives CASSLGAGYGYTF.

This chain links TRBV19 with TRBJ1-1, with D perhaps matching TRBD1 (5 bases). This CDR3 region has 14 residues. Germline V CDR1 and CDR2: LNHDA, SQIVND (reference sequence). The V end was cut by 8 bases, the J end by 3 bases, with 16 bases between. CDR3 coding DNA: TGTGCCAGTCAAGGCCAGGGATTGTACACTGAAGCTTTCTTT. Translating gives CASQGQGLYTEAFF. Together with reference TRBV19 and TRBJ1-1, the CDR3 gives the full variable domain: DGGITQSPKYLFRKEGQNVTLSCEQNLNHDAMYWYRQDPGQGLRLIYYSQIVNDFQKGDIAEGYSVSREKKESFPLTVTSAQKNPTAFYLCASQGQGLYTEAFFGQGTRLTVV.

The J gene is TRBJ1-2, the V gene TRBV30, with D tentatively TRBD1 (6 bases). The V and J ends lost 2 bases and 7 bases respectively, with 20 bases between them. The CDR3 has 15 amino acids. Germline loops: CDR1 GTSNPN, CDR2 SVGIG (reference sequence). CDR3 coding DNA: TGTGCCTGGAGTTTCCGGGACCAGGGGAGAGGTGGCTACACCTTC. Residues: CAWSFRDQGRGGYTF.

The chain links TRBV7-2 to TRBJ1-2; D not certain. Germline V gives CDR1 SGHTA, CDR2 FQGNSA. V was cut by 7 bases and J by 8 bases, with 26 bases left in between. The CDR3 length is 16 residues. CDR3 DNA sequence: TGTGCCAGCAACCCAGGTGGCTCCGGGCGCGGGAGGGGCTACACCTTC. Protein: CASNPGGSGRGRGYTF.

The CDR3 sequence: CASSPTSGGVSETQYF. CDR3 nucleotides: TGTGCCAGCAGCCCCACAAGCGGGGGGGTTTCAGAGACCCAGTACTTC. The chain is built from TRBV11-2 and TRBJ2-5, with 10 bases matching TRBD2. The germline gives CDR1 SGHAT, CDR2 FQNNGV. The CDR3 loop spans 16 amino acids. V was clipped by 5 bases and J by 4 bases; unmatched bases: 10.

V gene TRBV11-3 combines with J gene TRBJ2-5, with D maybe TRBD2 (6 bases). CDR1 SGHNT and CDR2 YENEEA come from the germline V gene. Trimming took off 1 base at V and 6 bases at J, with 18 bases between the two ends. CDR3 length equals 16 residues. CDR3 sequence reads: CASSLGRGNPKKTQYF. The CDR3 region has the DNA TGTGCCAGCAGCTTAGGTCGGGGGAACCCCAAGAAGACCCAGTACTTC.

This clone has only one observation. J is TRBJ2-3 and V is TRBV14; tentatively, D is TRBD2 (5 bases). Per germline, CDR1 SGHDN and CDR2 FVKESK. The V end was cut by 4 bases, the J end by 6 bases, with 8 bases between. The CDR3 runs to 12 residues. The CDR3 reads CASSPPSDTQYF. DNA for the CDR3: TGTGCCAGCAGCCCCCCTAGCGATACGCAGTATTTT.